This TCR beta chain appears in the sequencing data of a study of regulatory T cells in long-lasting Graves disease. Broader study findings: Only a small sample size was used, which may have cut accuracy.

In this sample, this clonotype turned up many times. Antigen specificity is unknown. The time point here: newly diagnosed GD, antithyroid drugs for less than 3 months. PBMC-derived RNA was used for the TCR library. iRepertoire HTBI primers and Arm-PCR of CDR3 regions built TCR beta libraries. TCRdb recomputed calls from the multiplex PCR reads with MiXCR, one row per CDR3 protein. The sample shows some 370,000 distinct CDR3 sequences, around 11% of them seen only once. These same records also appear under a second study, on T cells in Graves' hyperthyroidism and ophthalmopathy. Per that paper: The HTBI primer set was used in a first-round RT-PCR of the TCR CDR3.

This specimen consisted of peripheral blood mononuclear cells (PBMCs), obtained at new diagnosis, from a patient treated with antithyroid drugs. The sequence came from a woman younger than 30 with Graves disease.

For the CDR3, the DNA is TGCAGTGCTAGCAGAGCGGGGGACTCCTACAATGAGCAGTTCTTC. As protein: CSASRAGDSYNEQFF. The chain joins TRBV20-1 to TRBJ2-1, with 8 bases that match TRBD2. This CDR3 has 15 residues. CDR1 and CDR2 from the germline V gene are DFQATT and SNEGSKA (reference sequence). J was trimmed by 0 bases and V by 3 bases; bases with no gene match: 4.